A selection of T cell receptor beta chains follows, all from one sample in a study of vaccination effects on CD4 cells after COVID-19. Their cognate antigens are unknown. The repertoire was sequenced with immunoSEQ multiplex PCR; TCRdb's copy has only in-frame clones and lacks some. Of approximately 30,000 clones listed, roughly two thirds were seen once; the top ten hold approximately 29%. Specimen: CD4+ T cells from PBMCs cultured with HCoV-229E spike peptides, collected before COVID-19 vaccination. The source of these receptors is a human donor who received a COVID-19 vaccine. Each CDR3 is given with its conserved first and last residue. D genes are given only for firm matches. Rows give clone size only sometimes, using once, few, many, or a class for an expanded clone.

J gene | V gene | D gene | clone size | CDR3 protein | CDR3 DNA
TRBJ2-7 | TRBV14 | . | . | CASSRLIGGSGQYF | TGTGCCAGCAGCCGCCTCATTGGGGGCTCGGGGCAGTACTTC
TRBJ1-2 | TRBV3-1/TRBV3-2 | . | few | CASSQQSNYGYTF | TGTGCCAGCAGCCAACAGTCTAACTATGGCTACACCTTC
TRBJ1-4 | TRBV14 | . | . | CASSDATNEKLFF | TGTGCCAGCAGCGACGCAACTAATGAAAAACTGTTTTTT
TRBJ2-2 | TRBV19 | TRBD1 | . | CASDRGTTTGELFF | TGTGCCAGCGACAGGGGGACGACCACCGGGGAGCTGTTTTTT
TRBJ1-2 | TRBV27 | TRBD1 | few | CASSLTGTGNYGYTF | TGTGCCAGCAGTTTAACGGGGACAGGGAACTATGGCTACACCTTC
TRBJ1-1 | TRBV5-8 | . | . | CASSFADSTEAFF | TGTGCCAGCAGCTTCGCCGACTCCACTGAAGCTTTCTTT
TRBJ2-7 | TRBV10-3 | . | . | CAISGSGPYEQYF | TGTGCCATCAGTGGAAGCGGCCCCTACGAGCAGTACTTC
TRBJ1-6 | TRBV28 | TRBD1 | . | CATSRQGRNSPLHF | TGTGCCACCTCACGACAGGGAAGGAATTCACCCCTCCACTTT
TRBJ2-1 | TRBV5-1 | TRBD2 | . | CASSYLTSGTAYNEQFF | TGCGCCAGCAGCTATCTGACTAGCGGGACCGCCTACAATGAGCAGTTCTTC
TRBJ2-1 | TRBV3-1/TRBV3-2 | . | . | CASSHRGLNEQFF | TGTGCCAGCAGCCACCGGGGGCTGAATGAGCAGTTCTTC
TRBJ1-2 | TRBV6-5 | TRBD1 | . | CASSASGQGDQGYTF | TGTGCCAGCAGCGCCTCGGGACAGGGCGATCAGGGCTACACCTTC
TRBJ2-7 | TRBV28 | . | . | CASSFNLNPGTAYEQYF | TGTGCCAGCAGTTTTAATCTGAATCCGGGGACCGCCTACGAGCAGTACTTC
TRBJ1-5 | TRBV4-1 | . | . | CASSQVGDGESQHF | TGCGCCAGCAGCCAAGTCGGGGACGGGGAGTCTCAGCATTTT
TRBJ2-7 | TRBV28 | TRBD1 | . | CASNTQGAYEQYF | TGTGCCAGCAATACCCAGGGGGCCTACGAGCAGTACTTC
TRBJ2-5 | TRBV7-2 | . | . | CASSLGDETQYF | TGTGCCAGCAGCCTGGGGGACGAGACCCAGTACTTC
TRBJ1-6 | TRBV18 | . | once | CASSAGTGSPLHF | TGTGCCAGCTCAGCCGGGACGGGTTCACCCCTCCACTTT
TRBJ2-1 | TRBV2 | TRBD2 | . | CASSSGTSGSNEQFF | TGTGCCAGCAGTTCCGGGACTAGCGGGAGCAATGAGCAGTTCTTC
TRBJ1-1 | TRBV4-2 | . | . | CASQISVGGNTEAFF | TGTGCCAGCCAAATTTCGGTGGGTGGGAACACTGAAGCTTTCTTT
TRBJ1-5 | TRBV19 | . | . | CASSPRGVRNQPQHF | TGTGCCAGTAGCCCTCGAGGGGTTCGCAATCAGCCCCAGCATTTT
TRBJ2-1 | TRBV6-4 | TRBD1 | . | CASSIFDRGNEQFF | TGTGCCAGCAGCATCTTCGACAGGGGCAATGAGCAGTTCTTC
TRBJ1-6 | TRBV2 | TRBD1 | few | CASRPGQGGSPLHF | TGTGCCAGCAGACCGGGACAGGGGGGGTCACCCCTCCACTTT
TRBJ1-2 | TRBV18 | TRBD1 | . | CASSSGQDYGYTF | TGTGCCAGCTCATCGGGACAGGACTATGGCTACACCTTC
TRBJ2-5 | TRBV3-1/TRBV3-2 | . | . | CASSQGGGAGTQYF | TGTGCCAGCAGCCAAGGAGGGGGGGCGGGGACCCAGTACTTC
TRBJ1-3 | TRBV23-1 | TRBD1 | . | CASSPGQGKKTNTIYF | TGCGCCAGCAGTCCCGGACAGGGGAAAAAGACAAACACCATATATTTT
TRBJ2-1 | TRBV12-3/TRBV12-4 | TRBD1 | . | CASSSGTGRMFF | TGTGCCAGCAGTTCCGGGACAGGGAGGATGTTCTTC
TRBJ2-2 | TRBV6-5 | TRBD2 | . | CASTPSGNTGELFF | TGTGCCAGCACGCCTAGCGGGAACACCGGGGAGCTGTTTTTT
TRBJ2-7 | TRBV27 | TRBD2 | . | CASSLSSGREYEQYF | TGTGCCAGCAGTTTATCTTCAGGGAGGGAGTACGAGCAGTACTTC
TRBJ2-1 | TRBV6-2/TRBV6-3 | . | . | CASIPLPGFSTGYNEQFF | TGTGCCAGCATCCCGTTACCCGGTTTCAGCACGGGGTACAATGAGCAGTTCTTC
TRBJ2-7 | TRBV20-1 | TRBD1 | . | CSASTFGTGVSYEQYF | TGCAGTGCTAGTACTTTCGGGACAGGGGTCTCCTACGAGCAGTACTTC
TRBJ1-2 | TRBV4-1 | . | few | CASSQDEARPRGYTF | TGCGCCAGCAGCCAAGATGAAGCCCGTCCGAGGGGCTACACCTTC
TRBJ2-2 | TRBV5-1 | TRBD1 | few | CASSARTGPNTGELFF | TGCGCCAGCAGCGCGCGGACAGGACCGAACACCGGGGAGCTGTTTTTT
TRBJ2-5 | TRBV14 | . | . | CASSRGRGVTQYF | TGTGCCAGCAGCCGAGGGAGAGGGGTGACCCAGTACTTC
TRBJ2-2 | TRBV7-2 | . | . | CASSPAGTNTGELFF | TGTGCCAGCAGCCCCGCGGGCACGAACACCGGGGAGCTGTTTTTT
TRBJ1-1 | TRBV28 | TRBD1 | . | CASSLSTGVTEAFF | TGTGCCAGCAGTTTATCGACAGGGGTGACTGAAGCTTTCTTT
TRBJ1-2 | TRBV2 | . | . | CASTQVNYGYTF | TGTGCCAGCACCCAAGTTAACTATGGCTACACCTTC
TRBJ1-1 | TRBV28 | . | few | CASTLRGSYTEAFF | TGTGCCAGCACCCTACGGGGCTCCTACACTGAAGCTTTCTTT
TRBJ2-7 | TRBV28 | TRBD1 | . | CASEGQTYEQYF | TGTGCCAGCGAGGGACAGACCTACGAGCAGTACTTC
TRBJ1-6 | TRBV7-2 | TRBD1 | . | CASSYRGLDEMDSPLHF | TGTGCCAGCAGCTACAGGGGGCTCGACGAGATGGATTCACCCCTCCACTTT
TRBJ2-7 | TRBV9 | . | . | CASSVGDSGGEQYF | TGTGCCAGCAGCGTAGGAGACTCCGGAGGCGAGCAGTACTTC
TRBJ1-5 | TRBV7-2 | . | . | CASSSRDAQPQHF | TGTGCCAGCTCCAGTCGTGACGCTCAGCCCCAGCATTTT
TRBJ1-2 | TRBV11-2 | TRBD1 | . | CASRNRGHYGYTF | TGTGCCAGCAGAAACAGGGGCCACTATGGCTACACCTTC
TRBJ2-2 | TRBV12-3/TRBV12-4 | . | . | CASRYRVTGELFF | TGTGCCAGCAGATACAGGGTTACCGGGGAGCTGTTTTTT
TRBJ1-3 | TRBV3-1/TRBV3-2 | . | few | CASSPDTTSGNTIYF | TGTGCCAGCAGCCCTGACACTACCTCTGGAAACACCATATATTTT
TRBJ2-3 | TRBV11-2 | TRBD2 | . | CASSLGVAGQRVDTQYF | TGTGCCAGCAGCTTAGGCGTAGCGGGCCAGAGAGTGGATACGCAGTATTTT
TRBJ2-5 | TRBV20-1 | . | . | CSASESLGGGETQYF | TGCAGTGCTAGTGAGAGTCTAGGGGGAGGCGAGACCCAGTACTTC
TRBJ1-2 | TRBV24-1 | . | . | CATSDWTSPYGYTF | TGTGCCACCAGTGATTGGACGTCCCCCTATGGCTACACCTTC